This T cell receptor (beta chain) came from a study of PD-1 blockade in mismatch repair-deficient tumors. The overall study: All were previously treated, progressing patients with over 9 mismatch repair-deficient cancer types.

Comments on this clone: Its target is not known.

Mismatch repair deficiency was confirmed in all patients, by PCR or immunohistochemistry. TCR sequencing covered a few patients who responded to pembrolizumab. The data were produced by immunoSEQ multiplex PCR, yet TCRdb's version contains in-frame clones alone and is incomplete. The sample gives about 79,000 clones, roughly 80% of which show up once; around 5.5% is in the top ten. Regarding the study as a whole: Rapid post-treatment expansion, then contraction, generally preceding radiologic response, marked tumor-resident clones.

The sequence derives from an adult with mismatch repair-deficient cancer. The sample here was peripheral blood, taken 44 weeks after starting pembrolizumab.

The chain's CDR3 is CSVGGTSFYNEQFF. The CDR3 bases are TGCAGCGTTGGTGGGACTAGTTTCTACAATGAGCAGTTCTTC. The gene calls are TRBV29-1 and TRBJ2-1; 8 positions match TRBD2. Germline CDR1 reads SQVTM; CDR2 reads ANQGSEA. This CDR3 is built from 14 residues. V gave up 4 bases and J gave up 3 bases; unmatched junction bases: 5.